This passage covers 29 T cell receptor beta chains from one sample sequenced in a study of blood T cell repertoires in COVID-19. The protocol was immunoSEQ multiplex PCR, while the TCRdb copy is restricted to in-frame clones and leaves out a portion. The data show a few hundred thousand clones, roughly 87% seen once. Sequenced material: PBMCs or T cells enriched from blood (not recorded which). The receptors derive from a woman between 45 and 60 years old who had recovered from COVID-19.

CDR3 in amino acids: CASSLQREPSEQYF. CDR3 coding DNA: TGCGCCAGCAGTCTTCAGCGGGAGCCGTCCGAGCAGTACTTC. The chain links TRBV10-2 to TRBJ2-7, with 8 bases lining up with TRBD2. Germline assignment: CDR1 WSHSY and CDR2 SAAADI. This CDR3 has 14 amino acids. V lost 5 bases, J lost 6 bases, and 9 bases stayed unmatched.

The chain employs TRBV7-2 and TRBJ2-1; TRBD1 matches at 8 bases. The V gene's germline CDR1 is SGHTA and CDR2 FQGNSA. CDR3 size: 15 residues. J gave up 7 bases and V 4 bases, and 9 bases lay outside the gene matches. CDR3 nucleotide sequence: TGTGCCAGCAGCTCAGGACAGGGAATGATGAATGAGCAGTTCTTC. Its translation is CASSSGQGMMNEQFF.

The CDR3 here is CASEGRGNTDTQYF. The CDR3 bases are TGTGCCAGCGAAGGGCGGGGAAACACAGATACGCAGTATTTT. The chain couples TRBV18 to TRBJ2-3; D perhaps matches TRBD2 (6 bases). This CDR3 is built from 14 residues. The V end lost 8 bases, the J end lost 2 bases, and 14 bases lay between the germline ends. Germline V gene lookup returns CDR1 KGHSH and CDR2 LQKENI.

The chain couples TRBV6-1 to TRBJ1-1; TRBD1 is a possible D gene (6 bases). CDR1 is MNHNS, CDR2 SASEGT, per germline. The V gene lost 0 bases and the J gene lost 2 bases, with 13 bases spanning the gap. CDR3 length equals 16 residues. This chain's CDR3 is CASSEAPGQVNTEAFF. In nucleotides, the CDR3 is TGTGCCAGCAGTGAAGCACCGGGACAAGTTAACACTGAAGCTTTCTTT.

This chain links TRBV14 with TRBJ1-1; possible D gene TRBD1, 5 bases. Trimming took off 0 bases at V and 3 bases at J, with 14 bases between the two ends. The CDR3 runs to 16 residues. Looked up from germline, CDR1 is SGHDN and CDR2 is FVKESK. CDR3 in amino acids: CASSQEGAGWHTEAFF. The CDR3 nucleotides read TGTGCCAGCAGCCAAGAAGGGGCAGGGTGGCACACTGAAGCTTTCTTT. Full variable domain (rest looked up from reference TRBV14 and TRBJ1-1): EAGVTQFPSHSVIEKGQTVTLRCDPISGHDNLYWYRRVMGKEIKFLLHFVKESKQDESGMPNNRFLAERTGGTYSTLKVQPAELEDSGVYFCASSQEGAGWHTEAFFGQGTRLTVV.

The rearrangement uses TRBV5-1 and TRBJ2-2; weak D call: TRBD1 (6 bases). This CDR3 contains 16 residues. Trimming cost V 1 base and J 6 bases, with 16 bases left between them. Germline CDR1 and CDR2: SGHRS and YFSETQ. The CDR3 is CASSLRPTGPAGELFF. The CDR3 bases are TGCGCCAGCAGCTTGAGACCTACAGGGCCAGCCGGGGAGCTGTTTTTT.

The chain employs TRBV3-1 (or the pseudogene TRBV3-2) and TRBJ1-5, with no clear D. The CDR3 spans 15 residues. The ends were cut back, 1 base at V and 4 bases at J, with 11 bases in the middle. Germline V gene data show CDR1 as LGHDT and CDR2 as YNNKEL (reference sequence). CDR3 bases: TGTGCCAGCAGCCAAGCCTCGGGTGCGAATCAGCCCCAGCATTTT. It encodes CASSQASGANQPQHF.

CDR3 sequence reads: CASRESGGGGNEQFF. CDR3 in DNA: TGTGCCAGCAGGGAGAGTGGGGGGGGCGGCAATGAGCAGTTCTTC. The chain carries TRBV2 and TRBJ2-1, with D possibly TRBD2 on 7 matching bases. The CDR3 is 15 amino acids. Germline loops: CDR1 SNHLY, CDR2 FYNNEI. Trimming removed 6 bases at V and 6 bases at J, with 18 bases between.

This sequence joins TRBV7-9 and TRBJ1-4; no reliable D call. This CDR3 is built from 12 residues. V was trimmed by 5 bases and J by 8 bases, leaving 9 bases between them. The germline gives CDR1 SEHNR, CDR2 FQNEAQ (reference sequence). The CDR3 protein is CASSPSLEKLFF. The CDR3 coding sequence is TGTGCCAGCAGCCCTAGTCTCGAAAAACTGTTTTTT.

The V and J genes are TRBV30 and TRBJ2-1, with 7 bases aligning to TRBD2. Germline CDR1 GTSNPN, CDR2 SVGIG (reference sequence). The CDR3 spans 14 residues. The trim removed 2 bases at V and 9 bases at J, leaving 10 bases unmatched. CDR3 residues: CAWSRGVARGEQFF. CDR3 bases: TGTGCCTGGAGTCGGGGGGTAGCCCGGGGTGAGCAGTTCTTC.

This clone showed up just once. The gene calls are TRBV6-6 and TRBJ2-7; possibly TRBD1 for D (5 bases). The CDR3 covers 14 residues. Trimming left V 4 bases short and J 3 bases short, with 13 bases between. The germline V gene encodes CDR1 MNHNY and CDR2 SVGAGI (reference sequence). In DNA form, the CDR3 reads TGTGCCAGCAGTTCCCTCGACAGCAACTACGAGCAGTACTTC. Residues: CASSSLDSNYEQYF.

This clone is a singleton in its sample. This sequence joins TRBV2 and TRBJ1-4, with D maybe TRBD1 (6 bases). Trimming took off 7 bases at V and 7 bases at J, with 10 bases between the two ends. The length of the CDR3 is 12 residues. CDR1 SNHLY and CDR2 FYNNEI come from the germline V gene. CDR3 in amino acids: CASMGGGEKLFF. The CDR3 region has the DNA TGTGCCAGCATGGGAGGGGGTGAAAAACTGTTTTTT. Full variable domain (remainder filled in from reference TRBV2 and TRBJ1-4): EPEVTQTPSHQVTQMGQEVILRCVPISNHLYFYWYRQILGQKVEFLVSFYNNEISEKSEIFDDQFSVERPDGSNFTLKIRSTKLEDSAMYFCASMGGGEKLFFGSGTQLSVL.

Here the CDR3 DNA reads TGTGCCAGTAGCCACAGGGAAGGGGGTCAGCCCCAGCATTTT. It is translated as CASSHREGGQPQHF. This rearrangement joins TRBV19 to TRBJ1-5; maybe TRBD1 (6 bases). Germline CDR1 and CDR2: LNHDA and SQIVND (reference sequence). The CDR3 extends over 14 amino acids. V lost 6 bases to trimming and J lost 6 bases, with 15 bases between them.

V is TRBV19 and J is TRBJ1-3; D is unresolved. Trimming took 6 bases from V and 4 from J, leaving 7 bases between them. Per germline, CDR1 LNHDA and CDR2 SQIVND (reference sequence). The CDR3 runs to 12 residues. CDR3 region: CASSSVGNTIYF. In DNA, the CDR3 is TGTGCCAGTAGCTCGGTGGGAAACACCATATATTTT.

CDR3 protein: CSARVGRVEFF. DNA of the CDR3: TGCAGTGCTAGAGTCGGGAGGGTTGAATTCTTC. The rearrangement joins TRBV20-1 to TRBJ2-1; 8 bases line up with TRBD2. The trim removed 1 base at V and 16 bases at J, leaving 6 bases unmatched. This CDR3 region has 11 residues. Per germline, CDR1 DFQATT and CDR2 SNEGSKA (reference sequence).

The V and J genes are TRBV12-5 and TRBJ1-1; D uncertain. The CDR3 is 11 amino acids. The germline CDR1 and CDR2 sequences are LGHNT and FRNRAP. Trimming stripped 5 bases from V and 7 bases from J, with 8 bases between. CDR3 loop: CASGPGIEAFF. CDR3 nucleotide sequence: TGTGCTAGTGGTCCGGGGATTGAAGCTTTCTTT.

J is TRBJ1-4 and V is TRBV4-1; possible D gene TRBD1, 6 bases. This CDR3 spans 16 amino acids. The V gene lost 0 bases and the J gene lost 7 bases, with 15 bases spanning the gap. From germline, CDR1 is MGHRA and CDR2 YSYEKL. CDR3 DNA: TGCGCCAGCAGCCAAGATTGGGGGGGCATAGGTGAAAAACTGTTTTTT. Protein: CASSQDWGGIGEKLFF.

The genes are TRBV5-6 and TRBJ2-5; TRBD1 matches at 7 bases. Per the germline V gene, CDR1 is SGHDT and CDR2 is YYEEEE. V shed 2 bases, J shed 0 bases, and the junction held 7 bases outside the gene matches. This CDR3 contains 16 residues. The CDR3 spells CASSLTHGTDQETQYF. Written as DNA, the CDR3 is TGTGCCAGCAGCTTAACCCACGGGACAGACCAAGAGACCCAGTACTTC. Filled out from reference TRBV5-6 and TRBJ2-5, the complete variable domain reads DAGVTQSPTHLIKTRGQQVTLRCSPKSGHDTVSWYQQALGQGPQFIFQYYEEEERQRGNFPDRFSGHQFPNYSSELNVNALLLGDSALYLCASSLTHGTDQETQYFGPGTRLLVL.

The chain uses TRBV7-2 and TRBJ1-6; tentative D call: TRBD1 (5 bases). CDR3 length: 16 residues. From germline, CDR1 is SGHTA and CDR2 FQGNSA. V lost 5 bases, J lost 7 bases, and 18 bases lay in between. DNA for the CDR3: TGTGCCAGCAGCCCAGAAATCAACAGGCGCAATTCACCCCTCCACTTT. It yields the protein CASSPEINRRNSPLHF. Full variable domain (remainder filled in from reference TRBV7-2 and TRBJ1-6): GAGVSQSPSNKVTEKGKDVELRCDPISGHTALYWYRQSLGQGLEFLIYFQGNSAPDKSGLPSDRFSAERTGGSVSTLTIQRTQQEDSAVYLCASSPEINRRNSPLHFGNGTRLTVT.

V usage is TRBV3-1 (or the pseudogene TRBV3-2) and J usage is TRBJ1-1; D remains unclear. The CDR3 extends over 16 amino acids. Trimming stripped 0 bases from V and 1 base from J, with 12 bases between. Germline loops: CDR1 LGHDT, CDR2 YNNKEL (reference sequence). CDR3 sequence reads: CASSQDTFYGNTEAFF. CDR3 bases: TGTGCCAGCAGCCAAGATACCTTTTACGGGAACACTGAAGCTTTCTTT.

The chain links TRBV3-1 (or the pseudogene TRBV3-2) to TRBJ1-3; D is ambiguous. Germline values: CDR1 LGHDT, CDR2 YNNKEL (reference sequence). V was shortened by 4 bases and J by 10 bases, with 20 bases between the two germline ends. The CDR3 runs 15 residues. DNA for the CDR3: TGTGCCAGCAGCCCAGTCGGGAGGGCCTCATCGACCATATATTTT. Its translation is CASSPVGRASSTIYF.

V and J are TRBV25-1 and TRBJ1-1, with TRBD1 matching 9 bases. Germline assignment: CDR1 MGHDK and CDR2 SYGVNS. J gave up 6 bases and V 4 bases, and 3 bases lay outside the gene matches. The CDR3 has 13 amino acids. The CDR3 sequence: CASSVQGAPEAFF. In DNA form, the CDR3 reads TGTGCCAGCAGTGTACAGGGGGCACCTGAAGCTTTCTTT. The whole variable domain, filled in from reference TRBV25-1 and TRBJ1-1, reads EADIYQTPRYLVIGTGKKITLECSQTMGHDKMYWYQQDPGMELHLIHYSYGVNSTEKGDLSSESTVSRIRTEHFPLTLESARPSHTSQYLCASSVQGAPEAFFGQGTRLTVV.

In its sample, this clone was seen once. This chain connects TRBV10-3 to TRBJ1-1, with D possibly being TRBD1 (6 bases). Germline V CDR1 and CDR2: ENHRY, SYGVKD. CDR3 length equals 15 residues. V lost 10 bases, J lost 2 bases, and 20 bases lay in between. CDR3 amino acids: CATWSAGGSNTEAFF. The CDR3 nucleotides are TGTGCCACCTGGTCGGCTGGGGGCTCCAACACTGAAGCTTTCTTT.

The rearrangement uses TRBV7-6 and TRBJ2-1; 8 bases line up with TRBD1. The germline V gene has CDR1 SGHVS and CDR2 FNYEAQ. The CDR3 runs 14 residues. V was pared by 5 bases and J by 3 bases, with 3 bases of the junction left unmatched. CDR3 sequence reads: CASSRDRFYNEQFF. CDR3 in DNA: TGTGCCAGCAGCCGGGACAGGTTCTACAATGAGCAGTTCTTC.

The chain couples TRBV19 to TRBJ1-1, with D possibly TRBD1 on 5 matching bases. Looked up from germline, CDR1 is LNHDA and CDR2 is SQIVND (reference sequence). Trimming took 4 bases from V and 8 from J, leaving 17 bases between them. The CDR3 length is 14 residues. For the CDR3, the DNA is TGTGCCAGTAGTACCCCGGGGGGGAAACTGGAAGCTTTCTTT. Translated, it gives CASSTPGGKLEAFF.

This clone was observed once. The rearrangement uses TRBV18 and TRBJ2-7; possibly TRBD1 for D (5 bases). Germline V CDR1 and CDR2: KGHSH, LQKENI. Trimming cost V 2 bases and J 0 bases, with 11 bases left between them. The CDR3 runs 15 residues. The CDR3 DNA follows: TGTGCCAGCTCACCATGGGCAGGGATCTCCTACGAGCAGTACTTC. Translated, it gives CASSPWAGISYEQYF. Full variable domain (missing parts from reference TRBV18 and TRBJ2-7): NAGVMQNPRHLVRRRGQEARLRCSPMKGHSHVYWYRQLPEEGLKFMVYLQKENIIDESGMPKERFSAEFPKEGPSILRIQQVVRGDSAAYFCASSPWAGISYEQYFGPGTRLTVT.

This chain connects TRBV19 to TRBJ1-1; D remains unclear. Germline loops: CDR1 LNHDA, CDR2 SQIVND (reference sequence). Between the trimmed V and J ends, which lost 1 base and 5 bases, there was a span of 11 bases. CDR3 length equals 14 residues. CDR3 region: CASSIGARVTEAFF. The DNA of the CDR3 is TGTGCCAGTAGTATAGGGGCGCGGGTTACTGAAGCTTTCTTT.

The genes are TRBV13 and TRBJ1-1, with a tentative D call TRBD1 (6 bases). Germline V CDR1 and CDR2: PRHDT, FYEKMQ (reference sequence). V gave up 5 bases and J gave up 6 bases, with 16 bases separating them. The CDR3 loop spans 14 amino acids. CDR3 in amino acids: CASSHRAMGPEAFF. The CDR3 DNA is TGTGCCAGCAGCCACAGGGCGATGGGCCCTGAAGCTTTCTTT.

This clone was detected once. The rearrangement joins TRBV7-9 to TRBJ2-1; unclear D gene. Germline CDR1 is SEHNR and CDR2 is FQNEAQ (reference sequence). The CDR3 contains 14 residues. The V end lost 3 bases, the J end lost 3 bases, and 9 bases lay between the germline ends. The CDR3: CASSLKTIYNEQFF. CDR3 in DNA: TGTGCCAGCAGCTTGAAGACAATCTACAATGAGCAGTTCTTC. Supplemented by reference TRBV7-9 and TRBJ2-1, the full variable domain reads DTGVSQNPRHKITKRGQNVTFRCDPISEHNRLYWYRQTLGQGPEFLTYFQNEAQLEKSRLLSDRFSAERPKGSFSTLEIQRTEQGDSAMYLCASSLKTIYNEQFFGPGTRLTVL.